These 14 T cell receptor beta chains share one sample of origin, sequenced in a study of OX40 agonist ivuxolimab in advanced cancers. Repertoires were generated with immunoSEQ multiplex PCR, while TCRdb's copy carries only in-frame clones and drops some. The table records tens of thousands of clones, roughly 90% of them present only once. Specimen: CD4+ or CD8+ T cells sorted from blood, collected in a trial of the OX40 agonist ivuxolimab. The receptors were gathered from an adult with an advanced solid tumor such as melanoma, head and neck, liver or kidney cancer.

The rearrangement links TRBV15 to TRBJ2-2, with D perhaps assigned TRBD1 or TRBD2 (5 bases each). CDR3 length: 14 residues. The germline V gene encodes CDR1 LNHNV and CDR2 YYDKDF (reference sequence). The V end lost 3 bases, the J end lost 7 bases, and 12 bases lay between the germline ends. CDR3 sequence reads: CATSSWGSIGELFF. The CDR3 region has the DNA TGTGCCACCAGCAGTTGGGGGAGCATCGGGGAGCTGTTTTTT.

The CDR3 loop is CASSAPVSLYNEQFF. The CDR3 coding sequence is TGTGCCAGCAGCGCCCCGGTGTCCCTATACAATGAGCAGTTCTTC. The J gene is TRBJ2-1, the V gene TRBV25-1; D is uncertain. The germline V gene has CDR1 MGHDK and CDR2 SYGVNS. The CDR3 covers 15 residues. V lost 6 bases and J lost 4, with 16 bases in between.

The genes are TRBV7-9 and TRBJ1-5; 8 bases are shared with TRBD1. This CDR3 has 14 amino acids. The ends lost 5 bases at V and 6 bases at J; junction bases unmatched: 6. The V gene's germline CDR1 is SEHNR and CDR2 FQNEAQ (reference sequence). CDR3 sequence: CASSRDRFVQPQHF. CDR3 DNA: TGTGCCAGCAGCCGGGACAGGTTTGTTCAGCCCCAGCATTTT. Based on the CDR3 plus reference TRBV7-9 and TRBJ1-5, the full variable domain is DTGVSQNPRHKITKRGQNVTFRCDPISEHNRLYWYRQTLGQGPEFLTYFQNEAQLEKSRLLSDRFSAERPKGSFSTLEIQRTEQGDSAMYLCASSRDRFVQPQHFGDGTRLSIL.

This chain connects TRBV6-4 to TRBJ1-1; a weak D match, TRBD1 (5 bases). Germline V gene data show CDR1 as MRHNA and CDR2 as SNTAGT. The CDR3 consists of 16 residues. V was pared by 0 bases and J by 1 base, with 12 bases between. The CDR3 protein is CASSDSPARANTEAFF. CDR3 bases: TGTGCCAGCAGTGACTCCCCAGCCAGGGCGAACACTGAAGCTTTCTTT.

This chain uses TRBV5-1 with TRBJ1-1, with a possible D match to TRBD1 (5 bases). The CDR3 is made up of 13 amino acids. The V end was cut by 0 bases, the J end by 3 bases, with 6 bases between. Germline CDR1 SGHRS, CDR2 YFSETQ. CDR3 DNA sequence: TGCGCCAGCAGCTTGGTACAGGACACTGAAGCTTTCTTT. Its protein product is CASSLVQDTEAFF.

The chain carries TRBV29-1 and TRBJ1-2; possibly TRBD1 for D (6 bases). Germline CDR1 reads SQVTM; CDR2 reads ANQGSEA. The CDR3 length is 13 residues. With 4 bases removed from V and 2 bases from J, the gap between germline ends came to 11 bases. In nucleotides, the CDR3 is TGCAGCGTTGTGACAGGCCTAAACTATGGCTACACCTTC. It codes for CSVVTGLNYGYTF. Full variable domain (rest looked up from reference TRBV29-1 and TRBJ1-2): SAVISQKPSRDICQRGTSLTIQCQVDSQVTMMFWYRQQPGQSLTLIATANQGSEATYESGFVIDKFPISRPNLTFSTLTVSNMSPEDSSIYLCSVVTGLNYGYTFGSGTRLTVV.

The chain is built from TRBV5-1 and TRBJ1-2; 7 bases are a match to TRBD1. The CDR3 contains 15 residues. Per germline, CDR1 SGHRS and CDR2 YFSETQ. V trimming: 0 bases; J trimming: 5 bases; junction bases outside the gene matches: 7. The CDR3 sequence: CASSLVQTGMYGYTF. In nucleotides, the CDR3 is TGCGCCAGCAGCTTGGTTCAGACAGGGATGTATGGCTACACCTTC.

The V and J genes are TRBV10-3 and TRBJ2-2; D perhaps matches TRBD2 (6 bases). The germline gives CDR1 ENHRY, CDR2 SYGVKD. Between the trimmed V and J ends, which lost 4 bases and 4 bases, there was a span of 13 bases. This CDR3 is built from 15 residues. The DNA of the CDR3 is TGTGCCATCAGTGCTCTGGAGGGTGGCACCGGGGAGCTGTTTTTT. This codes for CAISALEGGTGELFF.

The chain couples TRBV28 to TRBJ2-3, with D maybe TRBD2 (6 bases). Trimming left V 4 bases short and J 0 bases short, with 14 bases between. Germline V gene data show CDR1 as MDHEN and CDR2 as SYDVKM. CDR3 length equals 16 residues. The DNA for the CDR3 is TGTGCCAGCAGTTCGCCAGGGCGGGATAGCACAGATACGCAGTATTTT. This translates into CASSSPGRDSTDTQYF.

The V gene is TRBV5-5, the J gene TRBJ1-2; TRBD1 is a possible D gene (5 bases). The germline CDR1 and CDR2 sequences are SGHKS and YYEKEE (reference sequence). With 1 base removed from V and 1 base from J, the gap between germline ends came to 11 bases. The CDR3 has 15 amino acids. In nucleotides, the CDR3 is TGTGCCAGCAGCTTGAGTACAGGAGTTAACTATGGCTACACCTTC. Protein product: CASSLSTGVNYGYTF.

V is TRBV7-2 and J is TRBJ2-6; no firm D call. V lost 2 bases and J 2 bases, leaving 7 bases between the germline ends. Germline V gene data show CDR1 as SGHTA and CDR2 as FQGNSA. CDR3 size: 15 residues. The CDR3: CASSLPPPGANVLTF. In nucleotides, the CDR3 is TGTGCCAGCAGCTTACCCCCGCCTGGGGCCAACGTCCTGACTTTC.

The table lists this clone with a count of one. This chain connects TRBV27 to TRBJ1-5; D may be TRBD1 (6 bases). This CDR3 has 16 amino acids. V lost 7 bases to trimming and J lost 2 bases, with 18 bases between them. Germline V CDR1 and CDR2: MNHEY, SMNVEV (reference sequence). The CDR3 loop is CASTSVGPGGNQPQHF. The CDR3 DNA reads as TGTGCCAGCACCTCGGTCGGACCAGGGGGCAATCAGCCCCAGCATTTT.

The chain recombines TRBV25-1 with TRBJ1-2; D is perhaps TRBD1 (6 bases). Trimming stripped 3 bases from V and 8 bases from J, with 16 bases between. Germline values: CDR1 MGHDK, CDR2 SYGVNS. The CDR3 is 14 residues long. DNA for the CDR3: TGTGCCAGCAGTGAGGGCGGGGGCCTAAGAGGCTACACCTTC. Encoded protein: CASSEGGGLRGYTF.

This clone was found once. The chain uses TRBV10-1 and TRBJ2-5, with D tentatively TRBD1 (5 bases). V was clipped by 6 bases and J by 2 bases, with 10 bases between them. CDR3 size: 13 residues. From germline, CDR1 is WNHNN and CDR2 SYGVQD (reference sequence). The CDR3: CASSRQIQETQYF. CDR3 bases: TGCGCCAGCAGCAGACAGATACAAGAGACCCAGTACTTC.